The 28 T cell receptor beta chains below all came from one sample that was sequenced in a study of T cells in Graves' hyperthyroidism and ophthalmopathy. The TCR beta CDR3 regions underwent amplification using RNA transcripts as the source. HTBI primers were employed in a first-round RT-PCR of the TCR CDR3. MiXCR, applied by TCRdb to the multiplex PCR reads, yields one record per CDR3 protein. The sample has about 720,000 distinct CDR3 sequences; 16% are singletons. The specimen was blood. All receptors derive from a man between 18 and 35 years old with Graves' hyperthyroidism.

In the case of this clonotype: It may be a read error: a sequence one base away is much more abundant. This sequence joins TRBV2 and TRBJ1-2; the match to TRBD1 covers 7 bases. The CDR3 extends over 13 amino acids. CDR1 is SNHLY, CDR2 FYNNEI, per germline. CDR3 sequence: CASIIEQGKGCTF. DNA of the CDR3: TGTGCCAGCATAATCGAACAGGGGAAGGGCTGCACCTTC.

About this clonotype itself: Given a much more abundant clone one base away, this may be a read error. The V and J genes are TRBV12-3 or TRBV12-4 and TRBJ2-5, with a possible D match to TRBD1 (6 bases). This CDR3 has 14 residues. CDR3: CASGFRQEEETQYF. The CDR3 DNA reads TGTGCCAGCGGTTTCCGACAGGAAGAAGAGACCCAGTACTTC.

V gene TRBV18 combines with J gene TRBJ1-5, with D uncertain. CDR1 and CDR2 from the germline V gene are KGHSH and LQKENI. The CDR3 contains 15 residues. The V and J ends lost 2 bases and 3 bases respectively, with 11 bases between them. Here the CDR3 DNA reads TGTGCCAGCTCACCAGATTGGGGTGACAATCAGCCCCAGCATTTT. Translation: CASSPDWGDNQPQHF.

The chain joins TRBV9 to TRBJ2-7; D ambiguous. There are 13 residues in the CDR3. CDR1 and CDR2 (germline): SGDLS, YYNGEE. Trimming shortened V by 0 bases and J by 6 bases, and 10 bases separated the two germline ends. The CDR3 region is CASSVEISREQYF. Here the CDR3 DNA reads TGTGCCAGCAGCGTAGAGATCAGTCGCGAGCAGTACTTC.

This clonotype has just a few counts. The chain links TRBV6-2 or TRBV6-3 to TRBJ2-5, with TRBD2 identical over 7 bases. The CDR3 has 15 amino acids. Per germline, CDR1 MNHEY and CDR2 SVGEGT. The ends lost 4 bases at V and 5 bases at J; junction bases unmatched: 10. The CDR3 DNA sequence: TGTGCCAGCAGTTGGGAGCGGGGCGGGTGGGAGACCCAGTACTTC. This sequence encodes CASSWERGGWETQYF.

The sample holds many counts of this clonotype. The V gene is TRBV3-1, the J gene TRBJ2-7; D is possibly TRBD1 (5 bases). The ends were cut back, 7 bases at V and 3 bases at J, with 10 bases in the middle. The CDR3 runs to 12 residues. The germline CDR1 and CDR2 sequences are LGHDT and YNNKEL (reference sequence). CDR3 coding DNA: TGTGCCAGCACCTCAAGGGGCTACGAGCAGTACTTC. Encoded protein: CASTSRGYEQYF.

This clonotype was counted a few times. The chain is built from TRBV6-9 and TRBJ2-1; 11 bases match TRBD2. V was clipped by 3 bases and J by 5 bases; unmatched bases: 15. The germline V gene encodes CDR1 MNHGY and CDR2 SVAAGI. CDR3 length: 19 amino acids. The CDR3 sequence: CASSYAGEKTSGRHNEQFF. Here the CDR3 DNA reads TGTGCCAGCAGTTACGCAGGGGAGAAAACTAGCGGGAGACACAATGAGCAGTTCTTC.

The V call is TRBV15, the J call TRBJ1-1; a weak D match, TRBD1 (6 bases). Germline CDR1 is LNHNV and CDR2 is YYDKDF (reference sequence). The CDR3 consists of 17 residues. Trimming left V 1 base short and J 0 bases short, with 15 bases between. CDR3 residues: CATSRGSTGRMNTEAFF. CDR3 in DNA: TGTGCCACCAGCAGAGGATCTACAGGGAGAATGAACACTGAAGCTTTCTTT.

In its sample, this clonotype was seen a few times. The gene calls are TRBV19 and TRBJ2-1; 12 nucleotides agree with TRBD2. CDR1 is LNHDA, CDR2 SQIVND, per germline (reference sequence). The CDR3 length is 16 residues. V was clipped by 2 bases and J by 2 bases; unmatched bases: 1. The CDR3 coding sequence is TGTGCCAGTAGTATAAGACTAGCGGGAGCCTACAATGAGCAGTTCTTC. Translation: CASSIRLAGAYNEQFF.

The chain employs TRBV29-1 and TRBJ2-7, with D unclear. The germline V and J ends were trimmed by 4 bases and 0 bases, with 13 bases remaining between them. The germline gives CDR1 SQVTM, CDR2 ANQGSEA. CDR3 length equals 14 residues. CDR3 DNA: TGCAGCGTTGGTGGAGAAACTTTCTCCTACGAGCAGTACTTC. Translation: CSVGGETFSYEQYF.

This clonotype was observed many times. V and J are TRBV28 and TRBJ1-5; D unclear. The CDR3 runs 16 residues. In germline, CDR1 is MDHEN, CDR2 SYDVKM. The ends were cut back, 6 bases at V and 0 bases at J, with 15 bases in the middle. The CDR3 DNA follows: TGTGCCAGCAGAAAGGGTCGGACGGATAGCAATCAGCCCCAGCATTTT. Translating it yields CASRKGRTDSNQPQHF.

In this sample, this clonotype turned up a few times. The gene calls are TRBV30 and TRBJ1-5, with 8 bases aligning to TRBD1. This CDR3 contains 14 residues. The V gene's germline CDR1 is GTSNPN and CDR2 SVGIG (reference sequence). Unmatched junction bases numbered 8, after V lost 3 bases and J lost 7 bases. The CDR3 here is CAWSAGTGRQPQHF. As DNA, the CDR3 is TGTGCCTGGAGCGCGGGGACAGGAAGACAGCCCCAGCATTTT.

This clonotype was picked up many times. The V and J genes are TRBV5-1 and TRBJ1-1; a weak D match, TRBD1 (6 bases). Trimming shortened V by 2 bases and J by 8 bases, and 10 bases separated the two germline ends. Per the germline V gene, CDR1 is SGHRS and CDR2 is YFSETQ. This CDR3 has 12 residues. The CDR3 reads CASSFTRGEAFF. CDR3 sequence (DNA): TGCGCCAGCAGCTTCACCAGGGGCGAAGCTTTCTTT.

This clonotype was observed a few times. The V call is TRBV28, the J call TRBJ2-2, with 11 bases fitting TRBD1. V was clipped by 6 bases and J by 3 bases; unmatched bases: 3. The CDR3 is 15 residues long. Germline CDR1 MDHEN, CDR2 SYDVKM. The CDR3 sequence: CASSLDRGHTGELFF. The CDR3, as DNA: TGTGCCAGCAGCTTGGACAGGGGGCACACCGGGGAGCTGTTTTTT.

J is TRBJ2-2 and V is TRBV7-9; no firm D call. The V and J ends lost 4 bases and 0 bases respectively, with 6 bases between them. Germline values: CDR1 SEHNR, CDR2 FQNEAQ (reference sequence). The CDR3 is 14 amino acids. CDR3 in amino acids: CASSSRANTGELFF. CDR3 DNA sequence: TGTGCCAGCAGCTCACGAGCGAACACCGGGGAGCTGTTTTTT.

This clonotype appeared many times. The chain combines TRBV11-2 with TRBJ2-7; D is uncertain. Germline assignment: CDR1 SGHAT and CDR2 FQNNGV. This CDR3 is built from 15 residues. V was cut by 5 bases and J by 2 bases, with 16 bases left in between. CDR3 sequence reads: CASSPRVSSTYEQYF. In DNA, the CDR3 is TGTGCCAGCAGCCCTAGGGTTAGCTCTACCTACGAGCAGTACTTC.

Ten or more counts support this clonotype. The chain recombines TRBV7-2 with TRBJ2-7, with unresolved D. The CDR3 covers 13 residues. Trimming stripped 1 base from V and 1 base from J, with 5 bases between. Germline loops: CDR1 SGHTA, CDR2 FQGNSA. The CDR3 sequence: CASSLDGSYEQYF. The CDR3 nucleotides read TGTGCCAGCAGCTTAGACGGTTCCTACGAGCAGTACTTC.

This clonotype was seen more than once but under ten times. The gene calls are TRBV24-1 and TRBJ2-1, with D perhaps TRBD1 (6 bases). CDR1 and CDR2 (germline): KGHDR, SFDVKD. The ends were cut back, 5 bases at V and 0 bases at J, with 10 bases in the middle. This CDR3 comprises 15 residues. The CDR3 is CATSADRSSYNEQFF. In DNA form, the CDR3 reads TGTGCCACCAGTGCTGACAGGAGCTCCTACAATGAGCAGTTCTTC.

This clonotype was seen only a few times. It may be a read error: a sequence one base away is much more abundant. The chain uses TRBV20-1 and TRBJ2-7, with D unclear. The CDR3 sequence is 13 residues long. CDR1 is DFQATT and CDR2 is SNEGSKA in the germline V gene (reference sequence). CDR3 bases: TGCAGTGCTAGAGCACCAAGCTCCTACGGGCAGTACTTC. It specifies CSARAPSSYGQYF.

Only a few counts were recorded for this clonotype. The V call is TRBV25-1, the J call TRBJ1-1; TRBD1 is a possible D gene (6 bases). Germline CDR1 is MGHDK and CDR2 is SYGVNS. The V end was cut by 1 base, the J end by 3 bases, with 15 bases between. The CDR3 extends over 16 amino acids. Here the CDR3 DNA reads TGTGCCAGCAGTGAATCCGGGGGGCGGGAGGACACTGAAGCTTTCTTT. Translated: CASSESGGREDTEAFF.

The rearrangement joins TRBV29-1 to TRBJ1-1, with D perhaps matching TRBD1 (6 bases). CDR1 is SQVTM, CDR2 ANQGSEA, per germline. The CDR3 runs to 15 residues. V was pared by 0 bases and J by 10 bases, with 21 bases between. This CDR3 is CSVEDPPGAGTRAFF. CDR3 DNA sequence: TGCAGCGTTGAAGACCCCCCAGGGGCAGGGACTAGAGCTTTCTTT.

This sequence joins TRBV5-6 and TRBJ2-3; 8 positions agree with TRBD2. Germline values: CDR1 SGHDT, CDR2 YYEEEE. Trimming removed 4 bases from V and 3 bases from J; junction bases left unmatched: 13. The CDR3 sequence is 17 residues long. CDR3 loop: CASSPSPGRGRTDTQYF. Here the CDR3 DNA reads TGTGCCAGCAGCCCCAGCCCCGGGAGGGGGAGGACAGATACGCAGTATTTT.

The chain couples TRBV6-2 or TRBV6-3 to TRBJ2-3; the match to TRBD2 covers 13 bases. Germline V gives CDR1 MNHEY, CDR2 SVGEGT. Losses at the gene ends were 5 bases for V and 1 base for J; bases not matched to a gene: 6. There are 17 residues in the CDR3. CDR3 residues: CASSDRTSGSGTDTQYF. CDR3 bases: TGTGCCAGCAGTGACCGGACTAGCGGGAGTGGCACAGATACGCAGTATTTT.

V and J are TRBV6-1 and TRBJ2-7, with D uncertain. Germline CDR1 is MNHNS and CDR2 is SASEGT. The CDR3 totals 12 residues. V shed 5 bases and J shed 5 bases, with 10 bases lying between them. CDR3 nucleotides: TGTGCCAGCAGTCTAGAGCGCAACGAGCAGTACTTC. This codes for CASSLERNEQYF.

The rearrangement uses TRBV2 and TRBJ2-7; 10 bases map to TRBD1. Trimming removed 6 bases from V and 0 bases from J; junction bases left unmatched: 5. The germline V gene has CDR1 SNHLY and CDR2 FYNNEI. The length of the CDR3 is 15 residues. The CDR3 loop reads CASRERTGGSYEQYF. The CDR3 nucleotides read TGTGCCAGCAGGGAACGGACAGGGGGCTCCTACGAGCAGTACTTC.

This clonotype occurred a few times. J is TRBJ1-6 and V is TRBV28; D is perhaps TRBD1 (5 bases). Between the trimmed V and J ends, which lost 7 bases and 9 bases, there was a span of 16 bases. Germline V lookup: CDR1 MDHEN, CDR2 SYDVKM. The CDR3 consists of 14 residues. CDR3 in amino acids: CASKGREVGSPLHF. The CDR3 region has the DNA TGTGCCAGCAAGGGCAGGGAGGTTGGTTCACCCCTCCACTTT.

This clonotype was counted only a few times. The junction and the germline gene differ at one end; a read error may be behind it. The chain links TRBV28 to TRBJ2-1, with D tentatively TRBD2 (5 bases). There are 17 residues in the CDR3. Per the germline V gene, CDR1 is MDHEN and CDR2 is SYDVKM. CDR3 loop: CASNRRSFRGSYNGQFF. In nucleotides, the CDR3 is TGTGCCAGCAACCGAAGGTCATTCCGGGGTTCCTACAATGGGCAGTTCTTC.

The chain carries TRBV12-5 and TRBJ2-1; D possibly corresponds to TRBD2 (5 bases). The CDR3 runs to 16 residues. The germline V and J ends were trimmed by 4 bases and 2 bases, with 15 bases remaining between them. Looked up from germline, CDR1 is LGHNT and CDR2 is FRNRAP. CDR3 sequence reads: CASGWTLSETYNEQFF. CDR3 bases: TGTGCTAGTGGTTGGACCCTTAGCGAGACCTACAATGAGCAGTTCTTC.